A single sample is the source of the 29 T cell receptor beta chains below, sequenced in a study of T cell changes during pregnancy in multiple sclerosis. TCRdb's table, derived via immunoSEQ multiplex PCR, lists solely in-frame clones and lacks some. Among tens of thousands of clones listed, around 93% were seen once. The sequencing here drew on peripheral blood, taken after pregnancy. Receptors originate from a female donor with multiple sclerosis, enrolled in a pregnancy study.

V is TRBV7-2 and J is TRBJ2-7; TRBD2 matches at 9 bases. The CDR3 runs 16 residues. V dropped 1 base and J dropped 5; count of bases not matched to a gene: 9. The germline V gene has CDR1 SGHTA and CDR2 FQGNSA. CDR3 in amino acids: CASSLVAIAGVDEQYF. The CDR3 DNA follows: TGTGCCAGCAGCTTAGTAGCGATAGCGGGAGTGGACGAGCAGTACTTC.

The chain has TRBV28 and TRBJ2-7, with TRBD2 matching 14 bases. Germline CDR1 MDHEN, CDR2 SYDVKM. J gave up 3 bases and V 2 bases, and 0 bases lay outside the gene matches. The length of the CDR3 is 15 residues. Here the CDR3 DNA reads TGTGCCAGCAGTTTAGGGACTAGCGGGGGCTACGAGCAGTACTTC. Translation gives CASSLGTSGGYEQYF.

The chain couples TRBV4-3 to TRBJ2-4; D is possibly TRBD2 (5 bases). The CDR3 has 19 residues. V gave up 0 bases and J gave up 2 bases, with 20 bases separating them. Germline V gene sequence: CDR1 LGHNA, CDR2 YSLEER. This CDR3 reads CASSQDSTTVRGTKNIQYF. The CDR3, as DNA: TGCGCCAGCAGCCAAGATAGCACGACGGTTCGGGGTACCAAAAACATTCAGTACTTC.

V is TRBV28 and J is TRBJ2-3; TRBD2 is a possible D gene (7 bases). V lost 5 bases to trimming and J lost 1 base, with 22 bases between them. The CDR3 covers 18 residues. The germline V gene has CDR1 MDHEN and CDR2 SYDVKM. Here the CDR3 reads CASSPIGAGRGGTDTQYF. In DNA, the CDR3 is TGTGCCAGCAGTCCCATTGGGGCGGGGAGGGGGGGCACAGATACGCAGTATTTT.

This clone showed up many times. As DNA, the CDR3 is TGTGCCAGCAGCCAAGATCACGAGACGGGGTTTTACGAGCAGTACTTC. Its protein is CASSQDHETGFYEQYF. The rearrangement joins TRBV4-2 to TRBJ2-7; weak D call: TRBD2 (5 bases). Between the trimmed V and J ends, which lost 0 bases and 4 bases, there was a span of 16 bases. Germline V lookup: CDR1 LGHNA, CDR2 YNFKEQ. The CDR3 covers 16 residues.

J is TRBJ2-7 and V is TRBV29-1; perhaps TRBD2 as D (5 bases). Trimming took off 6 bases at V and 5 bases at J, with 23 bases between the two ends. Germline V CDR1 and CDR2: SQVTM, ANQGSEA. The CDR3 consists of 15 residues. The CDR3 coding sequence is TGCAGCGTCTCCCCCGCCGGGGTGGGGTCGAACGAGCAGTACTTC. Translation gives CSVSPAGVGSNEQYF.

This clone has a single count. The chain employs TRBV27 and TRBJ2-7; TRBD1 matches at 7 bases. Per germline, CDR1 MNHEY and CDR2 SMNVEV (reference sequence). The CDR3 has 13 residues. Germline trimming cut 9 bases from V and 4 bases from J; bases unmatched to any gene: 9. The DNA of the CDR3 is TGTGCCAGTAGGGCAGGGGGTATATACGAGCAGTACTTC. Translation gives CASRAGGIYEQYF.

The gene calls are TRBV5-6 and TRBJ2-3, with TRBD1 matching over 10 bases. The length of the CDR3 is 15 residues. The trim removed 4 bases at V and 0 bases at J, leaving 2 bases unmatched. Germline V gene sequence: CDR1 SGHDT, CDR2 YYEEEE. Here the CDR3 DNA reads TGTGCCAGCAGCACGGGACAGGGGAGCACAGATACGCAGTATTTT. Translation gives CASSTGQGSTDTQYF.

This clone was found a few times. The rearrangement joins TRBV5-5 to TRBJ2-7; 9 nucleotides line up with TRBD2. Trimming cost V 3 bases and J 7 bases; bases outside gene matches: 17. The CDR3 runs to 17 residues. Germline CDR1 SGHKS, CDR2 YYEKEE (reference sequence). CDR3: CASSSTLAKRGAGEQYF. The DNA of the CDR3 is TGTGCCAGCAGCTCAACGTTGGCTAAGCGGGGGGCGGGTGAGCAGTACTTC.

The chain couples TRBV5-1 to TRBJ2-1; the match to TRBD2 covers 11 bases. The junction had 3 bases not matched to a gene; V was cut back by 2 bases and J by 8 bases. The germline CDR1 and CDR2 sequences are SGHRS and YFSETQ. The CDR3 sequence is 14 residues long. The CDR3 loop is CASSLQLAGDEQFF. The CDR3 DNA is TGCGCCAGCAGCTTACAACTAGCGGGAGATGAGCAGTTCTTC.

About this clone itself: Other DNA sequences in the same sample also yield this CDR3. V usage is TRBV5-1 and J usage is TRBJ2-5, with a weak D call TRBD2 (6 bases). The length of the CDR3 is 13 residues. Germline V gene lookup returns CDR1 SGHRS and CDR2 YFSETQ. The V and J ends lost 4 bases and 2 bases respectively, with 9 bases between them. CDR3 in amino acids: CASSPGLQETQYF. The DNA of the CDR3 is TGCGCCAGCAGCCCGGGACTTCAAGAGACCCAGTACTTC.

This chain joins TRBV7-2 and TRBJ1-2, with D unresolved. V was pared by 2 bases and J by 3 bases, with 7 bases between. Germline values: CDR1 SGHTA, CDR2 FQGNSA. This CDR3 contains 13 residues. CDR3 residues: CASSLTADYGYTF. The CDR3, as DNA: TGTGCCAGCAGCTTAACCGCGGACTATGGCTACACCTTC.

The chain uses TRBV5-1 and TRBJ2-1; 8 nucleotides align to TRBD2. The CDR3 runs to 15 residues. Losses at the gene ends were 4 bases for V and 2 bases for J; bases not matched to a gene: 5. Germline V gene data show CDR1 as SGHRS and CDR2 as YFSETQ. The CDR3 loop reads CASSPVSGTYNEQFF. The DNA of the CDR3 is TGCGCCAGCAGCCCCGTTAGCGGGACCTACAATGAGCAGTTCTTC.

CDR3 in DNA: TGTGCCAGCCATCGATCCGGACAGGGGCGCACCGGGGAGCTGTTTTTT. Translating gives CASHRSGQGRTGELFF. This chain connects TRBV28 to TRBJ2-2; 9 positions match TRBD1. The CDR3 has 16 amino acids. Per germline, CDR1 MDHEN and CDR2 SYDVKM. Trimming cost V 8 bases and J 4 bases; bases outside gene matches: 11.

This chain uses TRBV19 with TRBJ1-1, with TRBD1 as a possible D gene (5 bases). Trimming stripped 3 bases from V and 1 base from J, with 12 bases between. Germline CDR1 and CDR2: LNHDA and SQIVND (reference sequence). This CDR3 is built from 15 residues. For the CDR3, the DNA is TGTGCCAGTAGTATTGGGGCATTGGGGAACACTGAAGCTTTCTTT. Protein sequence: CASSIGALGNTEAFF.

This chain connects TRBV14 to TRBJ1-3; 8 bases line up with TRBD1. The J segment lost 0 bases and the V segment lost 5 bases, leaving 3 bases of the junction unmatched. CDR3 size: 15 residues. Germline V gene lookup returns CDR1 SGHDN and CDR2 FVKESK. CDR3 sequence: CASSRDRTSGNTIYF. In nucleotides, the CDR3 is TGTGCCAGCAGCAGGGACAGGACCTCTGGAAACACCATATATTTT.

The chain uses TRBV4-2 and TRBJ2-5, with 8 nucleotides matching TRBD1. This CDR3 region has 17 residues. V gave up 1 base and J gave up 5 bases; unmatched junction bases: 12. Germline-derived CDR1 and CDR2 are LGHNA and YNFKEQ. CDR3 DNA sequence: TGTGCCAGCAGCCAAGCCCAGGGGGCAACAAAGGGGGAGACCCAGTACTTC. Amino acid sequence: CASSQAQGATKGETQYF.

V is TRBV21-1 and J is TRBJ2-1; TRBD2 reflects the table's D call only, with no check against the DNA. TRBV21-1 is reported as a pseudogene. The CDR3 has 15 residues. Here the CDR3 DNA reads TGTGCCAGCAGCAAAGAGGGTAGCGGTAACGATGAGCAGTTCTTC. It translates to CASSKEGSGNDEQFF.

This sequence joins TRBV5-1 and TRBJ1-1; D is possibly TRBD1 (6 bases). Germline V lookup: CDR1 SGHRS, CDR2 YFSETQ. V lost 2 bases and J 0 bases, leaving 14 bases between the germline ends. The CDR3 sequence is 16 residues long. The CDR3, as DNA: TGCGCCAGCAGCTTTGTGGCAGGGGCTTTGAACACTGAAGCTTTCTTT. Translating it yields CASSFVAGALNTEAFF.

The chain uses TRBV5-6 and TRBJ1-2; D is ambiguous. Germline-derived CDR1 and CDR2 are SGHDT and YYEEEE. V lost 2 bases and J lost 6, with 11 bases in between. This CDR3 has 13 amino acids. The CDR3 DNA sequence: TGTGCCAGCAGCTTAATAGCAGATGATGGCTACACCTTC. Translated, it gives CASSLIADDGYTF.

This clone has more than one count but fewer than ten. The chain is built from TRBV29-1 and TRBJ2-5; 10 bases agree with TRBD2. The CDR3 loop spans 17 amino acids. V lost 0 bases to trimming and J lost 1 base; unmatched junction nucleotides: 8. Germline CDR1 reads SQVTM; CDR2 reads ANQGSEA. As DNA, the CDR3 is TGCAGCGTTGAAGATTCTCCCCTAGCGGGAGCCCAAGAGACCCAGTACTTC. Translating it yields CSVEDSPLAGAQETQYF.

This rearrangement joins TRBV5-1 to TRBJ2-7, with 9 bases aligning to TRBD1. In germline, CDR1 is SGHRS, CDR2 YFSETQ. There are 14 residues in the CDR3. V gave up 4 bases and J gave up 6 bases; unmatched junction bases: 8. The CDR3 DNA sequence: TGCGCCAGCAGCCTATGGACAGGGGAAGGCGAGCAGTACTTC. It encodes CASSLWTGEGEQYF.

The J gene is TRBJ2-1, the V gene TRBV5-1; D is perhaps TRBD2 (5 bases). There are 15 residues in the CDR3. CDR1 is SGHRS and CDR2 is YFSETQ in the germline V gene. V lost 0 bases and J 5 bases, leaving 12 bases between the germline ends. Written as DNA, the CDR3 is TGCGCCAGCAGCTTGGCGGTACGGGGAAACAATGAGCAGTTCTTC. It codes for CASSLAVRGNNEQFF.

Notes on this clone: At one boundary the junction diverges from the germline segment, which might be a read error. The gene calls are TRBV18 and TRBJ2-1; 9 bases line up with TRBD2. CDR3 length: 18 amino acids. Germline CDR1 and CDR2: KGHSH and LQKENI. CDR3 loop: CASSAPGQTLAGANEQFF. The CDR3 DNA reads as TGTGCCAGCTCAGCACCGGGACAGACGTTAGCGGGAGCCAATGAGCAGTTCTTC.

V gene TRBV30 combines with J gene TRBJ2-7; 7 bases are a match to TRBD1. Germline CDR1 GTSNPN, CDR2 SVGIG (reference sequence). The CDR3 length is 12 residues. The ends lost 5 bases at V and 2 bases at J; junction bases unmatched: 3. CDR3 sequence: CAWDTGAYEQYF. CDR3 bases: TGTGCCTGGGATACAGGGGCCTACGAGCAGTACTTC.

The V gene is TRBV20-1, the J gene TRBJ2-1, with D hard to call. Deletions cut 4 bases from V and 9 bases from J, with 10 bases between. CDR3 length equals 11 residues. The V gene's germline CDR1 is DFQATT and CDR2 SNEGSKA (reference sequence). The CDR3 nucleotides read TGCAGTGCTAAGCCCCTTGCTGAGCAGTTCTTC. Encoded protein: CSAKPLAEQFF.

This chain uses TRBV6-1 with TRBJ1-2; maybe TRBD1 (6 bases). CDR3 length: 14 amino acids. The germline gives CDR1 MNHNS, CDR2 SASEGT. Trimming shortened V by 8 bases and J by 0 bases, and 13 bases separated the two germline ends. The CDR3 region has the DNA TGTGCCAGCGACGGACAGCCTCCTAACTATGGCTACACCTTC. This sequence encodes CASDGQPPNYGYTF.

This clone was observed a single time. CDR3 residues: CASSRRGQGSTDTQYF. Here the CDR3 DNA reads TGTGCCAGCAGTAGACGAGGACAGGGTAGCACAGATACGCAGTATTTT. This sequence joins TRBV9 and TRBJ2-3; 8 bases fit TRBD1. V shed 5 bases, J shed 0 bases, and the junction held 8 bases outside the gene matches. This CDR3 region has 16 residues. Germline loops: CDR1 SGDLS, CDR2 YYNGEE.

J is TRBJ1-2 and V is TRBV6-1; D unresolved. This CDR3 has 13 amino acids. V was cut by 1 base and J by 8 bases, with 11 bases left in between. Germline V gene data show CDR1 as MNHNS and CDR2 as SASEGT. CDR3 amino acids: CASSEGNGQGYTF. CDR3 nucleotide sequence: TGTGCCAGCAGTGAAGGAAATGGGCAGGGCTACACCTTC.